This is a list of T cell receptor beta chains from one sample in a study of Tregs in tolerant kidney transplant recipients. The repertoire was sequenced with immunoSEQ multiplex PCR; TCRdb's copy has only in-frame clones and lacks some. The sample lists about 94,000 clones; 93% were seen once. The source was CD4+ T cells from blood, collected before the transplant. The receptor source for this set is a human donor who received a combined kidney and bone marrow transplant. CDR3s include the opening cysteine and the closing phenylalanine or tryptophan. D genes are given only for firm matches. The size of a clone is reported for some rows only, either as once, few or many, or as a class for expanded clones.

CASSLGGTYSYEQYF	TGCGCCAGCAGCTTGGGGGGCACTTACTCCTACGAGCAGTACTTC	-	TRBV5-1	TRBJ2-7	-
CASSSTGVKWGGYTF	TGTGCCAGCAGCTCTACAGGGGTTAAGTGGGGGGGCTACACCTTC	few	TRBV28	TRBJ1-2	TRBD1
CASSLPGTPAVFSYEQYF	TGTGCCAGCAGTTTACCAGGGACACCTGCCGTTTTTTCCTACGAGCAGTACTTC	once	TRBV28	TRBJ2-7	-
CASSTNNYGELFF	TGTGCCAGCAGCACCAATAACTACGGGGAGCTGTTTTTT	-	TRBV7-3	TRBJ2-2	-
CASRGPYYNEQFF	TGTGCCAGCAGGGGGCCTTACTACAATGAGCAGTTCTTC	-	TRBV28	TRBJ2-1	-
CASRLAGNEQYF	TGTGCCAGCAGATTAGCGGGAAACGAGCAGTACTTC	-	TRBV27	TRBJ2-7	TRBD2
CASSFRDRGPTDGGYTF	TGCGCCAGCAGCTTCCGGGACAGGGGGCCCACCGATGGAGGCTACACCTTC	-	TRBV5-1	TRBJ1-2	TRBD1
CASSPGQGINIQYF	TGTGCCAGCTCACCAGGGCAGGGAATAAACATTCAGTACTTC	-	TRBV18	TRBJ2-4	-
CASSPGARHPSDTQYF	TGTGCCAGCAGCCCAGGGGCTCGCCATCCGTCAGATACGCAGTATTTT	-	TRBV7-3	TRBJ2-3	-
CASSQAGGAGSGYTF	TGTGCCAGCAGCCAGGCCGGAGGCGCGGGGTCTGGCTACACCTTC	-	TRBV4-2	TRBJ1-2	-
CASSFLRSASGYEQYF	TGTGCCAGCAGCTTTTTACGGAGCGCTAGCGGTTACGAGCAGTACTTC	-	TRBV11-1	TRBJ2-7	TRBD2
CASGTGGPYEQYF	TGTGCCAGCGGGACAGGGGGACCCTACGAGCAGTACTTC	-	TRBV28	TRBJ2-7	TRBD1
CASSPSRYRDLNEAFF	TGTGCCAGCTCACCAAGTAGATACAGGGATCTGAATGAAGCTTTCTTT	-	TRBV18	TRBJ1-1	-
CASSVAPFSVETQYF	TGTGCCAGCAGCGTAGCCCCATTCAGCGTCGAGACCCAGTACTTC	-	TRBV9	TRBJ2-5	-
CSGLAGGYNEQFF	TGCAGCGGCCTAGCGGGAGGATACAATGAGCAGTTCTTC	-	TRBV29-1	TRBJ2-1	TRBD2
CASSLGTSGGYTGELFF	TGCGCCAGCAGCTTGGGGACTAGCGGGGGATACACCGGGGAGCTGTTTTTT	few	TRBV5-1	TRBJ2-2	TRBD2
CASSKGETYEQYF	TGTGCCAGCTCAAAGGGGGAAACCTACGAGCAGTACTTC	-	TRBV18	TRBJ2-7	-
CASSPGLFNERVALHF	TGTGCCAGCTCACCGGGACTGTTCAATGAGAGGGTGGCCCTCCACTTT	-	TRBV18	TRBJ1-6	-
CASSVDSGNGKLFF	TGTGCCAGCAGCGTAGACAGCGGGAATGGAAAACTGTTTTTT	-	TRBV9	TRBJ1-4	-
CASSSQGGSGNTIYF	TGTGCCAGCAGCTCACAGGGAGGGTCTGGAAACACCATATATTTT	-	TRBV7-9	TRBJ1-3	-
CASSQEPSSYNSPLHF	TGCGCCAGCAGCCAAGAACCGAGCTCCTATAATTCCCCCCTCCACTTT	once	TRBV4-3	TRBJ1-6	-
CASRTSGEGSYEQYF	TGTGCCAGCAGGACTAGCGGCGAGGGGTCCTACGAGCAGTACTTC	-	TRBV5-6	TRBJ2-7	TRBD2
CASSLGLAGGNEQFF	TGTGCCAGCAGCCTCGGACTAGCGGGGGGCAATGAGCAGTTCTTC	-	TRBV11-1	TRBJ2-1	TRBD2
CASSYYSEQYF	TGTGCCAGCAGTTACTACTCCGAGCAGTACTTC	-	TRBV6-6	TRBJ2-7	-
CASSLVEGEQYF	TGTGCCAGCAGCTTAGTGGAGGGGGAGCAGTACTTC	-	TRBV11-3	TRBJ2-7	-
CASSPSGTSGGATGELFF	TGTGCCAGCAGCCCAAGTGGGACTAGCGGGGGGGCAACCGGGGAGCTGTTTTTT	once	TRBV7-3	TRBJ2-2	TRBD2
CASGLVLPLGGGRFTDTQYF	TGTGCTAGTGGTTTGGTACTCCCTCTCGGGGGAGGTCGCTTCACAGATACGCAGTATTTT	once	TRBV12-5	TRBJ2-3	-
CASSFRGLAYNEQFF	TGTGCCAGCAGCTTCAGGGGGCTAGCCTACAATGAGCAGTTCTTC	-	TRBV7-3	TRBJ2-1	TRBD1
CASKGGTGAPLHF	TGTGCCAGCAAAGGAGGGACAGGGGCTCCCCTCCACTTT	few	TRBV2	TRBJ1-6	TRBD1